This T cell receptor (beta chain) comes out of a study of blood T cell repertoires in COVID-19. About the study: Samples of COVID-19 (acute and convalescent) were obtained from the United States, Italy and Spain. From T cells, B-cell-depleted T cells, or PBMCs came the material, which was cDNA or gDNA.

Germline CDR1 SGHRS, CDR2 YFSETQ. There are 13 residues in the CDR3. The V and J ends lost 4 bases and 5 bases, in that order; junction bases with no gene match: 5. Per the study methods: Amplification of reference gene primers was used by the study to estimate nucleated cell counts. Here immunoSEQ multiplex PCR was the method, and the copy in TCRdb shows in-frame clones only, minus some. V and J calls and clone size are copied from that table; D and trimming were computed from the DNA. The sample lists approximately 170,000 clones, less than 90% seen once, with roughly 4% in the top ten. This clonotype originated in a woman aged 70-85 years with acute or convalescent COVID-19. The chain uses TRBV5-1 and TRBJ2-5; TRBD1 agrees at 7 bases. The sequenced sample was peripheral blood. CDR3 in DNA: TGCGCCAGCAGCAAACAGGGGTTGGAGACCCAGTACTTC. The encoded protein is CASSKQGLETQYF.